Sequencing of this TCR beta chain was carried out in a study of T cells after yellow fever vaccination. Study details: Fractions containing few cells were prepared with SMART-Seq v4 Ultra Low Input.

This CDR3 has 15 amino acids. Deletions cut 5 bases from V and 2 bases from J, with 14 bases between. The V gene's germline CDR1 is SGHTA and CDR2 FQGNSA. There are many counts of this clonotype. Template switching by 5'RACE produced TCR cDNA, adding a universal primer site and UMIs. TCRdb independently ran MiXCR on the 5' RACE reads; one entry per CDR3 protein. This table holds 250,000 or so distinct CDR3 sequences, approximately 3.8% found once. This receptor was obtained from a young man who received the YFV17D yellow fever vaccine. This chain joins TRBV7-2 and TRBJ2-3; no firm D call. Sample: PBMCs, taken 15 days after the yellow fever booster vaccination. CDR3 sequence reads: CASSEAPGSTDTQYF. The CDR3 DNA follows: TGTGCCAGCAGCGAAGCGCCCGGATCCACAGATACGCAGTATTTT.